This T cell receptor (beta chain) is from a study of cytomegalovirus exposure and HLA in healthy donors. Study context: An earlier analysis identified 100 million to 130 million unique TCR beta sequences in approximately 170 million T cells. Study conclusions and caveats: Earlier analysis yielded a pattern in which most TCR beta V segments were productive about 87% or about 30% of the time. It is likely that the observed cluster of highly shared sequence variants was a sequencing artifact.

On this clone itself: Its matching antigen is unknown.

Germline CDR1 MNHEY, CDR2 SMNVEV (reference sequence). The CDR3 is made up of 15 amino acids. J gave up 1 base and V 7 bases, and 5 bases lay outside the gene matches. Primers for the PCR totalled 60 Vbeta and 13 Jbeta. Repertoires were generated with immunoSEQ multiplex PCR, while TCRdb's copy carries only in-frame clones and drops some. The top ten hold around 3.5% of the sample, which has over 150,000 clones, approximately 80% seen once. Sequenced: PBMCs. The rearrangement links TRBV27 to TRBJ2-7; 12 nucleotides agree with TRBD2. The TCR sequence derives from a man aged 25-45 years in good health and CMV-seropositive. This chain's CDR3 is CASNPTSGGSYEQYF. The CDR3 nucleotides read TGTGCCAGCAACCCCACTAGCGGGGGGTCCTACGAGCAGTACTTC.